The table lists the clone carrying this TCR beta chain with a few counts. The target antigen is unknown. TCRdb redid the calling of the 5' RACE reads with MiXCR, one entry per CDR3 protein. Of around 67,000 distinct CDR3 sequences listed, about 10% are singletons. The data were obtained in a study of early T cells in non-severe SARS-CoV-2 infection. At the level of the study: Sequencing of bulk RNA from unsorted whole blood was done, without chain pairing.

V was cut by 0 bases and J by 1 base, with 8 bases left in between. Germline V lookup: CDR1 DFQATT, CDR2 SNEGSKA (reference sequence). There are 14 residues in the CDR3. Study outcomes and limitations: VDJdb-based annotation leaned toward anti-spike CD8 responses and missed private and CD4 specificities.

The sample in question was whole blood, obtained at baseline. The receptor comes from an adult who was a healthcare worker with PCR-confirmed SARS-CoV-2 infection or an uninfected control (not recorded which). V usage is TRBV20-1 and J usage is TRBJ2-3; D is unresolved. The CDR3 sequence: CSARDQYGTDTQYF. CDR3 nucleotide sequence: TGCAGTGCTAGAGATCAATACGGCACAGATACGCAGTATTTT.